A single sample gave rise to the 16 T cell receptor beta chains below, sequenced in a study of blood T cell repertoires in COVID-19. Clones were read by immunoSEQ multiplex PCR, and TCRdb kept only the in-frame ones, dropping some. The sample includes some 250,000 clones, 86% of them seen just once. The specimen sequenced was PBMCs or T cells enriched from blood (not recorded which). All receptors derive from a man between 18 and 29 years old who had recovered from COVID-19.

The chain is built from TRBV3-1 (or the pseudogene TRBV3-2) and TRBJ1-4; TRBD1 is a possible D gene (5 bases). This CDR3 has 14 residues. The germline V gene has CDR1 LGHDT and CDR2 YNNKEL (reference sequence). The ends were cut back, 2 bases at V and 8 bases at J, with 12 bases in the middle. CDR3 DNA sequence: TGTGCCAGCAGCCAACGGAGGGGAGGGGAAAAACTGTTTTTT. Translating gives CASSQRRGGEKLFF.

V and J are TRBV4-1 and TRBJ2-7; TRBD2 aligns across 9 bases. Germline V CDR1 and CDR2: MGHRA, YSYEKL. CDR3 size: 15 residues. V lost 4 bases to trimming and J lost 5 bases; unmatched junction nucleotides: 9. The CDR3 DNA follows: TGCGCCAGCAGCCCGGCCGGGACTAGCTCTCACGAGCAGTACTTC. This sequence encodes CASSPAGTSSHEQYF.

The rearrangement uses TRBV28 and TRBJ2-3; tentative D call: TRBD1 (7 bases). The V end was cut by 3 bases, the J end by 0 bases, with 10 bases between. This CDR3 spans 15 amino acids. CDR1 MDHEN and CDR2 SYDVKM come from the germline V gene. CDR3 nucleotide sequence: TGTGCCAGCAGTTTGGGGGGACAGAGCACAGATACGCAGTATTTT. Translating it yields CASSLGGQSTDTQYF.

V gene TRBV2 combines with J gene TRBJ1-1; TRBD1 might be the D (6 bases). V dropped 4 bases and J dropped 7 bases, with 16 bases sitting between them. CDR1 SNHLY and CDR2 FYNNEI come from the germline V gene. The CDR3 consists of 14 residues. CDR3 sequence (DNA): TGTGCCAGCAGTGTTTCAGGGGCCGAGGGTGAAGCTTTCTTT. This translates into CASSVSGAEGEAFF. The full variable domain, in which reference TRBV2 and TRBJ1-1 provide the parts outside the CDR3, is EPEVTQTPSHQVTQMGQEVILRCVPISNHLYFYWYRQILGQKVEFLVSFYNNEISEKSEIFDDQFSVERPDGSNFTLKIRSTKLEDSAMYFCASSVSGAEGEAFFGQGTRLTVV.

The chain carries TRBV23-1 and TRBJ2-3; D perhaps matches TRBD2 (6 bases). TRBV23-1 is marked as an open reading frame, function uncertain. There are 14 residues in the CDR3. V lost 1 base and J 3 bases, leaving 8 bases between the germline ends. The CDR3 is CASSQFRGTDTQYF. The CDR3 nucleotides read TGCGCCAGCAGTCAATTTCGGGGGACAGATACGCAGTATTTT.

The chain employs TRBV29-1 and TRBJ2-3, with TRBD2 as a possible D gene (6 bases). Between the trimmed V and J ends, which lost 0 bases and 4 bases, there was a span of 14 bases. Germline lookup yields CDR1 SQVTM and CDR2 ANQGSEA. The CDR3 contains 15 residues. Written as DNA, the CDR3 is TGCAGCGTTGAAGATACTGGGGAGGCCCCAGATACGCAGTATTTT. Amino acids: CSVEDTGEAPDTQYF.

This clone was observed a handful of times. The rearrangement joins TRBV13 to TRBJ2-3; maybe TRBD2 (6 bases). The CDR3 runs 15 residues. Germline-derived CDR1 and CDR2 are PRHDT and FYEKMQ (reference sequence). The ends were cut back, 6 bases at V and 7 bases at J, with 20 bases in the middle. The CDR3 nucleotides read TGTGCCAGCAGGACGCGGGGTTCCCATGTGTATACGCAGTATTTT. It codes for CASRTRGSHVYTQYF.

J is TRBJ2-7 and V is TRBV2; TRBD2 might be the D (5 bases). V gave up 3 bases and J gave up 4 bases, with 16 bases separating them. Germline lookup yields CDR1 SNHLY and CDR2 FYNNEI. The length of the CDR3 is 15 residues. For the CDR3, the DNA is TGTGCCAGCAGTGATATGTTGGGCGGGTATTACGAGCAGTACTTC. Residues: CASSDMLGGYYEQYF.

This chain connects TRBV5-1 to TRBJ1-4; no reliable D call. From germline, CDR1 is SGHRS and CDR2 YFSETQ. The CDR3 extends over 12 amino acids. The V end lost 4 bases, the J end lost 8 bases, and 9 bases lay between the germline ends. CDR3 DNA sequence: TGCGCCAGCAGCGTGGACGCGGAAAAACTGTTTTTT. This translates into CASSVDAEKLFF.

The rearrangement joins TRBV5-4 to TRBJ2-1, with 7 bases lining up with TRBD2. Germline lookup yields CDR1 SGHNT and CDR2 YYREEE (reference sequence). CDR3 length: 18 residues. J lost 2 bases, V lost 4 bases, and 15 bases had no gene match. Written as DNA, the CDR3 is TGTGCCAGCAGCGGTGGGGGGGGAGACTTTGGCACCTACAATGAGCAGTTCTTC. This translates into CASSGGGGDFGTYNEQFF.

This rearrangement joins TRBV13 to TRBJ1-2, with D maybe TRBD1 (6 bases). CDR1 and CDR2 (germline): PRHDT, FYEKMQ (reference sequence). V dropped 1 base and J dropped 7 bases, with 19 bases sitting between them. This CDR3 comprises 16 residues. This CDR3 is CASSLDSRDKGGGYTF. For the CDR3, the DNA is TGTGCCAGCAGCTTAGACTCCCGGGACAAGGGCGGTGGCTACACCTTC.

This clone was picked up many times. The V and J genes are TRBV4-1 and TRBJ2-1; D gene unclear. There are 12 residues in the CDR3. The germline V gene encodes CDR1 MGHRA and CDR2 YSYEKL. V was shortened by 1 base and J by 10 bases, with 8 bases between the two germline ends. The chain's CDR3 is CASSQGPLEQFF. CDR3 bases: TGCGCCAGCAGCCAAGGTCCCCTAGAGCAGTTCTTC.

This clone has a single count. V and J are TRBV27 and TRBJ1-1; D unclear. The length of the CDR3 is 13 residues. Germline V gene data show CDR1 as MNHEY and CDR2 as SMNVEV (reference sequence). Trimming left V 5 bases short and J 5 bases short, with 12 bases between. CDR3 residues: CASSLGSGTEAFF. The CDR3 DNA sequence: TGTGCCAGCAGTCTGGGAAGCGGAACTGAAGCTTTCTTT.

The gene calls are TRBV30 and TRBJ2-1; tentative D call: TRBD2 (5 bases). The V end lost 1 base, the J end lost 2 bases, and 12 bases lay between the germline ends. The germline gives CDR1 GTSNPN, CDR2 SVGIG (reference sequence). This CDR3 is built from 15 residues. Here the CDR3 reads CAWSASSSPYNEQFF. Here the CDR3 DNA reads TGTGCCTGGAGTGCTTCTAGCTCACCCTACAATGAGCAGTTCTTC. Complete variable domain (other parts from reference TRBV30 and TRBJ2-1): SQTIHQWPATLVQPVGSPLSLECTVEGTSNPNLYWYRQAAGRGLQLLFYSVGIGQISSEVPQNLSASRPQDRQFILSSKKLLLSDSGFYLCAWSASSSPYNEQFFGPGTRLTVL.

The chain combines TRBV19 with TRBJ1-2; TRBD1 might be the D (6 bases). V was clipped by 1 base and J by 6 bases, with 12 bases between them. In germline, CDR1 is LNHDA, CDR2 SQIVND (reference sequence). The CDR3 consists of 14 residues. The CDR3 DNA reads as TGTGCCAGTAGTATAGGATGGGCAGGGGATGGCTACACCTTC. As protein: CASSIGWAGDGYTF.

The chain couples TRBV30 to TRBJ2-2, with 10 nucleotides matching TRBD1. The V and J ends lost 2 bases and 3 bases, in that order; junction bases with no gene match: 9. This CDR3 region has 17 residues. Germline V gene sequence: CDR1 GTSNPN, CDR2 SVGIG (reference sequence). The CDR3 loop reads CAWSTGRTGGYTGELFF. DNA of the CDR3: TGTGCCTGGAGTACAGGACGGACAGGGGGTTACACCGGGGAGCTGTTTTTT.